This T cell receptor beta chain was sequenced in a study of identical twins. Overall study results and limits: With beta out-of-frame sequences, excess sharing by twins was weaker. Partial confounding of zero-insertion analyses by invariant MAIT and iNKT cells was possible. Memory repertoires showed no such pattern, whereas abundant cord blood beta clonotypes carried fewer insertions.

This clonotype was seen more than once but under ten times. No antigen is known for it. Template switching added a universal primer site, and cDNA bore unique molecular identifiers. One entry per CDR3 protein, called by TCRdb with MiXCR from the 5' RACE reads. Counted here are about 890,000 distinct CDR3 sequences, around 12% occurring once; the ten biggest clones make up around 1.5%. The CDR3 loop spans 12 amino acids. Germline V gives CDR1 SGHRS, CDR2 YFSETQ. Trimming took 1 base from V and 6 from J, leaving 8 bases between them. The same specimen was also included in a second study, on yellow fever vaccine responses in identical twins.

The TCR originated in a woman under 30 in good health. Sequenced input: PBMCs. The rearrangement joins TRBV5-1 to TRBJ2-7; D gene unclear. The CDR3 here is CASSLSDPEQYV. The CDR3 DNA reads TGCGCCAGCAGCTTGAGTGATCCCGAGCAGTACGTC.